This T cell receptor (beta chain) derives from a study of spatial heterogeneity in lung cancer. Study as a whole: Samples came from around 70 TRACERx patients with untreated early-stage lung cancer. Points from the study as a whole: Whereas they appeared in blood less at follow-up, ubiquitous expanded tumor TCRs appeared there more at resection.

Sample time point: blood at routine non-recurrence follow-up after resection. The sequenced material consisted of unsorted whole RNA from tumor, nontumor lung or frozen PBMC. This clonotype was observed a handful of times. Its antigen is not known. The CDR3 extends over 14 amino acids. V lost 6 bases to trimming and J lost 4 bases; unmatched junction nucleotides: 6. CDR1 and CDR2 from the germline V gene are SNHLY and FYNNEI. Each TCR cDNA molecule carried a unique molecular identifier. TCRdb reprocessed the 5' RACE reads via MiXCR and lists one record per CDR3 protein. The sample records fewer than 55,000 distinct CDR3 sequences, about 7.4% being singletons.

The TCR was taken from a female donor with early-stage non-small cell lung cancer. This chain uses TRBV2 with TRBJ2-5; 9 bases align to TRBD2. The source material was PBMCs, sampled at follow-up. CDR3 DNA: TGTGCCAGCAGCGTGGGACTAGCAGGAGAGACCCAGTACTTC. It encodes CASSVGLAGETQYF.